One sample yielded the 15 T cell receptor beta chains listed below, sequenced in a study of CD8 T cells in Susac syndrome. An input of about 0.5 to 1 ug of RNA was subjected to reverse transcription using random hexamers. TCRdb recomputed calls from the immunoSEQ multiplex PCR reads with MiXCR, one row per CDR3 protein. The sample consists of about 130,000 distinct CDR3 sequences, 90% to 95% of them appearing once. The sample was CD4+ T cells from PBMCs. These TCRs come from a human donor in good health.

In this sample, this clonotype turned up once. This chain connects TRBV18 to TRBJ2-7; D possibly matches TRBD1 or TRBD2 (7 bases each). The CDR3 sequence is 13 residues long. V lost 6 bases and J 6 bases, leaving 15 bases between the germline ends. The germline CDR1 and CDR2 sequences are KGHSH and LQKENI. The DNA for the CDR3 is TGTGCCAGCTCGAACAGGGGAGGGATCGAGCAGTACTTC. Translating it yields CASSNRGGIEQYF. Based on the CDR3 plus reference TRBV18 and TRBJ2-7, the full variable domain is NAGVMQNPRHLVRRRGQEARLRCSPMKGHSHVYWYRQLPEEGLKFMVYLQKENIIDESGMPKERFSAEFPKEGPSILRIQQVVRGDSAAYFCASSNRGGIEQYFGPGTRLTVT.

CDR3 coding DNA: TGTGCCAGCAGTTACTCGGGGACTAGCGGGAGGTGGGAGCAGTACTTC. The encoded protein is CASSYSGTSGRWEQYF. The rearrangement uses TRBV6-5 and TRBJ2-7; TRBD2 agrees at 15 bases. Germline V gene lookup returns CDR1 MNHEY and CDR2 SVGAGI. CDR3 length: 16 amino acids. After removal of 0 bases from V and 7 bases from J, the junction contained 4 bases not matched to a gene.

This sequence joins TRBV3-1 and TRBJ2-1; D not certain. V was trimmed by 3 bases and J by 6 bases, leaving 9 bases between them. CDR3 length: 13 residues. The germline CDR1 and CDR2 sequences are LGHDT and YNNKEL (reference sequence). CDR3 residues: CASSQKSTNEQFF. The CDR3 DNA follows: TGTGCCAGCAGCCAGAAATCTACCAATGAGCAGTTCTTC.

This sequence joins TRBV7-2 and TRBJ1-5; D is uncertain. Trimming took 2 bases from V and 9 from J, leaving 14 bases between them. The CDR3 length is 14 residues. In germline, CDR1 is SGHTA, CDR2 FQGNSA. The CDR3 here is CASSLLVDRPPQHF. In nucleotides, the CDR3 is TGTGCCAGCAGCTTATTAGTAGACCGCCCGCCCCAGCATTTT.

This chain uses TRBV27 with TRBJ1-4, with D possibly TRBD1 on 5 matching bases. Trimming took 6 bases from V and 6 from J, leaving 17 bases between them. This CDR3 has 15 amino acids. The germline V gene has CDR1 MNHEY and CDR2 SMNVEV (reference sequence). The CDR3 sequence: CASRAGWVSDEKLFF. CDR3 coding DNA: TGTGCCAGCAGAGCAGGGTGGGTCTCGGATGAAAAACTGTTTTTT.

The chain has TRBV19 and TRBJ2-7; possibly TRBD1 or TRBD2 for D (5 bases each). This CDR3 has 14 amino acids. CDR1 is LNHDA and CDR2 is SQIVND in the germline V gene (reference sequence). V gave up 4 bases and J gave up 2 bases, with 12 bases separating them. The CDR3 nucleotides read TGTGCCAGTAGTAACGGGGCGGTCACCTACGAGCAGTACTTC. Translation: CASSNGAVTYEQYF.

This chain uses TRBV7-2 with TRBJ2-1; D remains unclear. Deletions cut 1 base from V and 6 bases from J, with 4 bases between. The V gene's germline CDR1 is SGHTA and CDR2 FQGNSA. This CDR3 is built from 12 residues. CDR3 in DNA: TGTGCCAGCAGCTTAGACCGCAATGAGCAGTTCTTC. Protein product: CASSLDRNEQFF. Complete variable domain (other parts from reference TRBV7-2 and TRBJ2-1): GAGVSQSPSNKVTEKGKDVELRCDPISGHTALYWYRQSLGQGLEFLIYFQGNSAPDKSGLPSDRFSAERTGGSVSTLTIQRTQQEDSAVYLCASSLDRNEQFFGPGTRLTVL.

This chain links TRBV7-2 with TRBJ2-3; 15 nucleotides line up with TRBD2. V shed 11 bases and J 5 bases; nucleotides not matched to a gene: 5. The CDR3 totals 14 residues. Germline assignment: CDR1 SGHTA and CDR2 FQGNSA. CDR3 coding DNA: TGTGCCGTCCGGACTAGCGGGAGGGGAGATACGCAGTATTTT. Its translation: CAVRTSGRGDTQYF.

J is TRBJ1-5 and V is TRBV7-2; D not certain. Germline V gives CDR1 SGHTA, CDR2 FQGNSA. V dropped 1 base and J dropped 5 bases, with 9 bases sitting between them. The CDR3 spans 14 residues. CDR3 amino acids: CASSLDSLYQPQHF. In DNA, the CDR3 is TGTGCCAGCAGCTTAGACAGTTTATATCAGCCCCAGCATTTT.

This chain connects TRBV19 to TRBJ2-7, with 8 positions matching TRBD1. Germline-derived CDR1 and CDR2 are LNHDA and SQIVND (reference sequence). Trimming at V came to 3 bases and at J to 2 bases, leaving 0 bases not matched to a gene. CDR3 length: 13 amino acids. The DNA for the CDR3 is TGTGCCAGTAGTATGACAGGGGCCTACGAGCAGTACTTC. Protein sequence: CASSMTGAYEQYF.

V gene TRBV4-2 combines with J gene TRBJ2-1, with no clear D. V was trimmed by 3 bases and J by 0 bases, leaving 12 bases between them. Per germline, CDR1 LGHNA and CDR2 YNFKEQ. The CDR3 is 16 residues long. The CDR3 DNA reads as TGTGCCAGCAGCCACCCTTCACCGAGCTCCTACAATGAGCAGTTCTTC. This encodes CASSHPSPSSYNEQFF.

This chain links TRBV2 with TRBJ1-2, with D uncertain. CDR3 length equals 15 residues. Trimming took off 7 bases at V and 4 bases at J, with 19 bases between the two ends. CDR1 and CDR2 (germline): SNHLY, FYNNEI. The CDR3 loop reads CASNLPTPRGYGYTF. For the CDR3, the DNA is TGTGCCAGCAACCTCCCGACGCCCAGAGGCTATGGCTACACCTTC. Supplemented by reference TRBV2 and TRBJ1-2, the full variable domain reads EPEVTQTPSHQVTQMGQEVILRCVPISNHLYFYWYRQILGQKVEFLVSFYNNEISEKSEIFDDQFSVERPDGSNFTLKIRSTKLEDSAMYFCASNLPTPRGYGYTFGSGTRLTVV.

The rearrangement links TRBV7-2 to TRBJ2-4; 9 bases are shared with TRBD1. Germline V gene data show CDR1 as SGHTA and CDR2 as FQGNSA. The ends lost 4 bases at V and 1 base at J; junction bases unmatched: 8. The CDR3 totals 17 residues. The CDR3 is CASSSQGAVMAKNIQYF. For the CDR3, the DNA is TGTGCCAGCAGCTCACAGGGGGCAGTGATGGCCAAAAACATTCAGTACTTC.

The genes are TRBV24-1 and TRBJ2-3; D gene ambiguous. Trimming removed 5 bases at V and 3 bases at J, with 8 bases between. Germline assignment: CDR1 KGHDR and CDR2 SFDVKD. This CDR3 contains 13 residues. For the CDR3, the DNA is TGTGCCACCAGTGCCCTGAGGACAGATACGCAGTATTTT. Translation gives CATSALRTDTQYF.

The CDR3 nucleotides read TGTGCCAGCAGCGGGGGGGGCACCAGGGAGTACGAGCAGTACTTC. Amino acid sequence: CASSGGGTREYEQYF. The chain carries TRBV28 and TRBJ2-7; 8 bases fit TRBD2. Trimming cost V 6 bases and J 4 bases; bases outside gene matches: 11. The germline gives CDR1 MDHEN, CDR2 SYDVKM. This CDR3 is 15 amino acids long.